A single sample gave rise to the 2 T cell receptor beta chains below, sequenced in a study of T-cell reconstitution after alpha-beta-depleted transplantation in children. The authors prepared the TCRbeta library with unique molecular identifiers. Using its own MiXCR run on the PCR reads, TCRdb lists one record per CDR3 protein. The sample yields under 300,000 distinct CDR3 sequences, around 9.7% seen once. Sample: PBMCs from the stem cell graft donor, taken from the stem cell graft. Receptors originate from a human donor who donated a stem cell graft to a child with SCID.

This clonotype was seen ten or more times. The chain carries TRBV20-1 and TRBJ2-2; 8 nucleotides match TRBD2. The junction had 7 bases not matched to a gene; V was cut back by 3 bases and J by 4 bases. Germline loops: CDR1 DFQATT, CDR2 SNEGSKA (reference sequence). The CDR3 extends over 15 amino acids. The CDR3 loop reads CSARGSGAITGELFF. DNA for the CDR3: TGCAGTGCTAGGGGTAGCGGGGCTATCACCGGGGAGCTGTTTTTT.

The table lists this clonotype with many counts. This rearrangement joins TRBV5-6 to TRBJ2-1; D unclear. The length of the CDR3 is 12 residues. CDR1 is SGHDT and CDR2 is YYEEEE in the germline V gene. The V gene lost 6 bases and the J gene lost 1 base, with 5 bases spanning the gap. The CDR3 coding sequence is TGTGCCAGCACCGCGTCCTACAATGAGCAGTTCTTC. This encodes CASTASYNEQFF.